The 31 T cell receptor beta chains reported below all come from one sample, sequenced in a study of cytomegalovirus exposure and HLA in healthy donors (dated by TCRdb to 2016 to 2017). The library came from the immunoSEQ multiplex PCR assay. The multiplex PCR relied on a mix of 60 forward primers for TCR Vbeta segments and 13 reverse primers for TCR Jbeta segments. Entries here come from immuneACCESS through TCRdb and include only in-frame sequences with V and J called. Some clones fail to appear in such tables; in the studies checked, an unresolved V gene covers under half of the shortfall, and the cause of the remainder is unknown. The record for this sample contains roughly 200,000 clones. The ten largest clones capture 1.1% of the sample. The sequenced sample consisted of PBMCs. Source of these receptors: a girl aged 2-15 years in good health and CMV-seropositive.

This rearrangement joins TRBV11-2 to TRBJ2-7; 10 positions agree with TRBD2. Germline V gene sequence: CDR1 SGHAT, CDR2 FQNNGV. The V and J ends lost 8 bases and 3 bases, in that order; junction bases with no gene match: 7. The CDR3 contains 14 residues. CDR3 loop: CASHRTSGFYEQYF. As DNA, the CDR3 is TGTGCCAGCCACCGGACTAGCGGCTTCTACGAGCAGTACTTC.

This rearrangement joins TRBV10-3 to TRBJ2-3, with D possibly TRBD2 on 6 matching bases. The CDR3 consists of 14 residues. Germline lookup yields CDR1 ENHRY and CDR2 SYGVKD. Trimming shortened V by 6 bases and J by 4 bases, and 14 bases separated the two germline ends. The CDR3, as DNA: TGTGCCATCAGGGAGGGACTTTCCCCAGATACGCAGTATTTT. Protein sequence: CAIREGLSPDTQYF.

The V and J genes are TRBV5-1 and TRBJ2-7; 10 bases align to TRBD2. The length of the CDR3 is 16 residues. V lost 7 bases to trimming and J lost 3 bases; unmatched junction nucleotides: 13. The V gene's germline CDR1 is SGHRS and CDR2 YFSETQ. The CDR3 DNA is TGCGCCAGCGGCGCGGGACTAGCGAGTCTTGACTACGAGCAGTACTTC. It yields the protein CASGAGLASLDYEQYF.

The rearrangement links TRBV6-6 to TRBJ1-2; 9 bases are a match to TRBD1. V dropped 5 bases and J dropped 4; count of bases not matched to a gene: 5. The CDR3 length is 14 residues. CDR1 MNHNY and CDR2 SVGAGI come from the germline V gene (reference sequence). The CDR3 DNA reads as TGTGCCAGCAGTGTGGGACAGGGCGGCTATGGCTACACCTTC. It is translated as CASSVGQGGYGYTF.

The chain carries TRBV14 and TRBJ2-3, with 7 bases matching TRBD2. J gave up 1 base and V 5 bases, and 6 bases lay outside the gene matches. The CDR3 is 15 residues long. Germline values: CDR1 SGHDN, CDR2 FVKESK. The CDR3 sequence: CASSASGWGTDTQYF. The CDR3 bases are TGTGCCAGCAGCGCTAGCGGTTGGGGCACAGATACGCAGTATTTT.

V is TRBV15 and J is TRBJ2-5, with D tentatively TRBD2 (6 bases). The CDR3 contains 15 residues. Trimming stripped 4 bases from V and 5 bases from J, with 17 bases between. Per the germline V gene, CDR1 is LNHNV and CDR2 is YYDKDF (reference sequence). The CDR3 sequence is CATSMRDELSETQYF. CDR3 sequence (DNA): TGTGCCACCAGCATGCGGGACGAATTATCGGAGACCCAGTACTTC.

The chain joins TRBV5-4 to TRBJ2-5; 8 nucleotides agree with TRBD1. The CDR3 spans 14 residues. Trimming took 4 bases from V and 2 from J; bases not matched to a gene: 4. Germline CDR1 SGHNT, CDR2 YYREEE (reference sequence). CDR3 in DNA: TGTGCCAGCAGCCGGGACAGGCTTCAAGAGACCCAGTACTTC. This translates into CASSRDRLQETQYF.

The chain has TRBV28 and TRBJ1-6; no firm D call. This CDR3 region has 13 residues. Trimming cost V 7 bases and J 6 bases, with 10 bases left between them. Germline V gives CDR1 MDHEN, CDR2 SYDVKM. The CDR3: CASTKGSNSPLHF. As DNA, the CDR3 is TGTGCCAGCACCAAAGGGAGTAATTCACCCCTCCACTTT.

The rearrangement links TRBV19 to TRBJ2-7, with 8 bases that match TRBD1. The germline gives CDR1 LNHDA, CDR2 SQIVND (reference sequence). The CDR3 contains 15 residues. J was trimmed by 3 bases and V by 1 base; bases with no gene match: 5. This CDR3 is CASSIGQGAFYEQYF. The CDR3 region has the DNA TGTGCCAGTAGTATAGGGCAGGGGGCCTTCTACGAGCAGTACTTC.

The chain couples TRBV18 to TRBJ2-7, with 7 positions matching TRBD1. CDR1 and CDR2 (germline): KGHSH, LQKENI. This CDR3 spans 13 amino acids. Trimming took 1 base from V and 5 from J; bases not matched to a gene: 2. CDR3 in DNA: TGTGCCAGCTCACCACTAACAGGGGACGAGCAGTACTTC. It yields the protein CASSPLTGDEQYF.

The chain carries TRBV7-2 and TRBJ2-5; 8 bases are shared with TRBD2. The J call may be wrong; the DNA end is better matched by TRBJ2-7. This CDR3 has 17 residues. In germline, CDR1 is SGHTA, CDR2 FQGNSA. The CDR3 region has the DNA TGTGCCAGCAGCTTAGTCTCAGCGGGAGAGGCGTACTACGAGCAGTACTTC. This encodes CASSLVSAGEAYYEQYF.

V and J are TRBV27 and TRBJ1-1, with a possible D match to TRBD1 (5 bases). This CDR3 spans 16 amino acids. With 0 bases removed from V and 0 bases from J, the gap between germline ends came to 11 bases. Germline CDR1 reads MNHEY; CDR2 reads SMNVEV (reference sequence). CDR3 region: CASSLSTRGMNTEAFF. The CDR3 DNA reads TGTGCCAGCAGTTTATCGACGCGGGGCATGAACACTGAAGCTTTCTTT.

J is TRBJ1-3 and V is TRBV7-2; D gene ambiguous. V was trimmed by 5 bases and J by 0 bases, leaving 14 bases between them. This CDR3 region has 16 residues. Germline-derived CDR1 and CDR2 are SGHTA and FQGNSA. The CDR3 protein is CASSPRTGSSGNTIYF. DNA of the CDR3: TGTGCCAGCAGCCCGAGGACGGGGAGCTCTGGAAACACCATATATTTT.

The chain links TRBV10-3 to TRBJ2-5; 9 nucleotides match TRBD1. With 7 bases clipped from V and 5 bases from J, the junction kept 8 bases outside the gene matches. CDR1 is ENHRY and CDR2 is SYGVKD in the germline V gene. This CDR3 is 14 amino acids long. The CDR3 spells CAITAGQGMETQYF. The CDR3 DNA reads TGTGCCATCACCGCGGGACAGGGTATGGAGACCCAGTACTTC.

The rearrangement joins TRBV2 to TRBJ2-1; TRBD2 aligns across 7 bases. The V segment lost 11 bases and the J segment 9 bases; nucleotides outside the gene matches: 22. Germline V gene data show CDR1 as SNHLY and CDR2 as FYNNEI. The CDR3 length is 16 residues. Here the CDR3 reads CAHRSRESGIISEQFF. The CDR3 coding sequence is TGTGCCCATCGCAGCAGGGAGAGCGGGATTATCAGTGAGCAGTTCTTC. Drawing the rest from reference TRBV2 and TRBJ2-1, the complete variable domain is EPEVTQTPSHQVTQMGQEVILRCVPISNHLYFYWYRQILGQKVEFLVSFYNNEISEKSEIFDDQFSVERPDGSNFTLKIRSTKLEDSAMYFCAHRSRESGIISEQFFGPGTRLTVL.

J is TRBJ1-1 and V is TRBV29-1, with 7 positions matching TRBD1. Germline lookup yields CDR1 SQVTM and CDR2 ANQGSEA. V shed 2 bases, J shed 0 bases, and the junction held 3 bases outside the gene matches. The CDR3 has 14 residues. The CDR3 loop is CSVENRGMNTEAFF. As DNA, the CDR3 is TGCAGCGTTGAAAACAGGGGAATGAACACTGAAGCTTTCTTT.

This rearrangement joins TRBV19 to TRBJ2-2; 11 bases match TRBD1. The CDR3 has 18 residues. The trim removed 7 bases at V and 0 bases at J, leaving 10 bases unmatched. CDR1 LNHDA and CDR2 SQIVND come from the germline V gene (reference sequence). The CDR3, as DNA: TGTGCCAGTACCAGGACAGGGGGCTCCATCGCGAACACCGGGGAGCTGTTTTTT. As protein: CASTRTGGSIANTGELFF. Based on the CDR3 plus reference TRBV19 and TRBJ2-2, the full variable domain is DGGITQSPKYLFRKEGQNVTLSCEQNLNHDAMYWYRQDPGQGLRLIYYSQIVNDFQKGDIAEGYSVSREKKESFPLTVTSAQKNPTAFYLCASTRTGGSIANTGELFFGEGSRLTVL.

V gene TRBV28 combines with J gene TRBJ1-4; a weak D match, TRBD1 (5 bases). V lost 5 bases and J 5 bases, leaving 15 bases between the germline ends. The CDR3 runs to 15 residues. Germline CDR1 MDHEN, CDR2 SYDVKM. The CDR3 region is CASSPYLGPNEKLFF. CDR3 nucleotide sequence: TGTGCCAGCAGTCCCTATTTGGGGCCCAATGAAAAACTGTTTTTT.

V and J are TRBV5-1 and TRBJ2-1, with 8 bases identical to TRBD1. Per germline, CDR1 SGHRS and CDR2 YFSETQ. Trimming cost V 4 bases and J 10 bases; bases outside gene matches: 10. CDR3 size: 14 residues. This CDR3 is CASSATGTGIEQFF. CDR3 in DNA: TGCGCCAGCAGCGCCACCGGGACAGGTATCGAGCAGTTCTTC.

This chain connects TRBV10-3 to TRBJ2-1; tentative D call: TRBD2 (5 bases). The CDR3 has 14 amino acids. Germline loops: CDR1 ENHRY, CDR2 SYGVKD. Trimming took 3 bases from V and 7 from J, leaving 13 bases between them. This chain's CDR3 is CAISENGMGNEQFF. CDR3 in DNA: TGTGCCATCAGTGAAAACGGGATGGGAAATGAGCAGTTCTTC.

V and J are TRBV5-1 and TRBJ2-5; the match to TRBD1 covers 8 bases. The assigned J gene may be wrong: the sequence end matches TRBJ2-7 better. The CDR3 has 18 residues. Germline V gene lookup returns CDR1 SGHRS and CDR2 YFSETQ. The CDR3, as DNA: TGCGCCAGCAGCTTGGCTCCGTCTGGACAGGGCCCCTTCCTCGAGCAGTACTTC. Translating gives CASSLAPSGQGPFLEQYF.

This chain connects TRBV11-3 to TRBJ2-7, with unresolved D. Germline lookup yields CDR1 SGHNT and CDR2 YENEEA. The CDR3 spans 13 residues. V was shortened by 5 bases and J by 6 bases, with 14 bases between the two germline ends. DNA of the CDR3: TGTGCCAGCAGCCCACAGTTTGGCGTCGAGCAGTACTTC. The encoded protein is CASSPQFGVEQYF.

The chain recombines TRBV11-2 with TRBJ2-3, with 7 bases fitting TRBD1. The V and J ends lost 3 bases and 5 bases, in that order; junction bases with no gene match: 5. CDR1 is SGHAT and CDR2 is FQNNGV in the germline V gene. This CDR3 is 14 amino acids long. CDR3 coding DNA: TGTGCCAGCAGCTTTACAGGGGTGGGAGATACGCAGTATTTT. Its protein is CASSFTGVGDTQYF.

The V call is TRBV7-9, the J call TRBJ2-7; D not resolved. The CDR3 is 11 residues long. Per the germline V gene, CDR1 is SEHNR and CDR2 is FQNEAQ (reference sequence). V was trimmed by 3 bases and J by 6 bases, leaving 6 bases between them. CDR3 amino acids: CASSFGAEQYF. The CDR3 nucleotides are TGTGCCAGCAGCTTTGGAGCCGAGCAGTACTTC.

The rearrangement links TRBV28 to TRBJ1-2; TRBD1 matches at 7 bases. J lost 4 bases, V lost 6 bases, and 5 bases had no gene match. The CDR3 is 13 residues long. Germline loops: CDR1 MDHEN, CDR2 SYDVKM. CDR3 DNA sequence: TGTGCCAGCAGAGGGGGCGGCGGCTATGGCTACACCTTC. Translated, it gives CASRGGGGYGYTF.

The chain employs TRBV9 and TRBJ1-4, with D uncertain. Germline V gene data show CDR1 as SGDLS and CDR2 as YYNGEE. This CDR3 has 15 amino acids. The V and J ends lost 0 bases and 0 bases respectively, with 6 bases between them. CDR3 loop: CASSVAGTTNEKLFF. The DNA for the CDR3 is TGTGCCAGCAGCGTAGCCGGGACAACTAATGAAAAACTGTTTTTT.

This sequence joins TRBV5-1 and TRBJ2-1, with a tentative D call TRBD1 (6 bases). Per the germline V gene, CDR1 is SGHRS and CDR2 is YFSETQ. Deletions cut 4 bases from V and 8 bases from J, with 16 bases between. The CDR3 has 14 amino acids. DNA for the CDR3: TGCGCCAGCAGCAAAGTCCTTGAGGGGGATGAGCAGTTCTTC. Its translation is CASSKVLEGDEQFF. The entire variable domain, with the rest obtained from reference TRBV5-1 and TRBJ2-1, is as follows: KAGVTQTPRYLIKTRGQQVTLSCSPISGHRSVSWYQQTPGQGLQFLFEYFSETQRNKGNFPGRFSGRQFSNSRSEMNVSTLELGDSALYLCASSKVLEGDEQFFGPGTRLTVL.

This chain joins TRBV5-1 and TRBJ2-5; 7 nucleotides agree with TRBD1. Per germline, CDR1 SGHRS and CDR2 YFSETQ. V dropped 4 bases and J dropped 0; count of bases not matched to a gene: 3. The CDR3 covers 14 residues. The CDR3 nucleotides read TGCGCCAGCAGCCCGGGACAGAACCAAGAGACCCAGTACTTC. This codes for CASSPGQNQETQYF.

The genes are TRBV5-1 and TRBJ1-1; TRBD1 matches at 12 bases. The length of the CDR3 is 13 residues. Per the germline V gene, CDR1 is SGHRS and CDR2 is YFSETQ. Trimming at V came to 0 bases and at J to 9 bases, leaving 0 bases not matched to a gene. CDR3 amino acids: CASSLGDRGQAFF. The CDR3 DNA reads TGCGCCAGCAGCTTGGGGGACAGGGGGCAAGCTTTCTTT.

V is TRBV19 and J is TRBJ1-2; possible D gene TRBD1, 6 bases. Germline lookup yields CDR1 LNHDA and CDR2 SQIVND (reference sequence). CDR3 length equals 12 residues. V lost 5 bases, J lost 7 bases, and 11 bases lay in between. CDR3 in amino acids: CASSHRASGYTF. The CDR3 DNA reads TGTGCCAGTAGTCACAGGGCAAGTGGCTACACCTTC.

Remarks on this clone: At one end, the junction sequence differs from germline, possibly due to a read error. The chain is built from TRBV28 and TRBJ2-1; D unclear. The germline V gene has CDR1 MDHEN and CDR2 SYDVKM. This CDR3 spans 12 amino acids. CDR3 loop: CASSSLLYEQFF. CDR3 DNA: TGTGCCAGTAGTTCCCTCCTATATGAGCAGTTCTTC.